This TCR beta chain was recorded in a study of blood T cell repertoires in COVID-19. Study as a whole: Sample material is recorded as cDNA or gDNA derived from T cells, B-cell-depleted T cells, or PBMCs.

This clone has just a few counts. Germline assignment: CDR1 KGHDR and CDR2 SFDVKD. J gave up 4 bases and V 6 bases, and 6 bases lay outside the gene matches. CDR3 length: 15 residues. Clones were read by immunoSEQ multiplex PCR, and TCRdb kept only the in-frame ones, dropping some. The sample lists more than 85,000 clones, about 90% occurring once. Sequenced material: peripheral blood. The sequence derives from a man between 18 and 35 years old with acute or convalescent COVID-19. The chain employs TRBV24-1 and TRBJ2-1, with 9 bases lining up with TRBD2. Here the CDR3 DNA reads TGTGCCACCAGTCGAGCGGGGGGACTATACAATGAGCAGTTCTTC. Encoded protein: CATSRAGGLYNEQFF.